This T cell receptor beta chain emerged from a study of CD8 T cell repertoires and HIV-1 epitope variants. Data came from immunoSEQ multiplex PCR; TCRdb stores just in-frame clones and leaves some out. The data show tens of thousands of clones, with around 67% seen just once and around 24% held by the top ten. This clone was recorded once. Deletions cut 7 bases from V and 0 bases from J, with 10 bases between. Germline V CDR1 and CDR2: LNHDA, SQIVND (reference sequence). CDR3 size: 14 residues. The J gene is TRBJ2-1, the V gene TRBV19; D is perhaps TRBD1 (6 bases). This TCR was sampled from a male donor with HIV. Sequencing used uncultured baseline CD8+ T cells from peripheral blood mononuclear cells (PBMCs). Here the CDR3 reads CASTLGGSYNEQFF. The CDR3 region has the DNA TGTGCCAGTACCCTAGGGGGCTCCTACAATGAGCAGTTCTTC.